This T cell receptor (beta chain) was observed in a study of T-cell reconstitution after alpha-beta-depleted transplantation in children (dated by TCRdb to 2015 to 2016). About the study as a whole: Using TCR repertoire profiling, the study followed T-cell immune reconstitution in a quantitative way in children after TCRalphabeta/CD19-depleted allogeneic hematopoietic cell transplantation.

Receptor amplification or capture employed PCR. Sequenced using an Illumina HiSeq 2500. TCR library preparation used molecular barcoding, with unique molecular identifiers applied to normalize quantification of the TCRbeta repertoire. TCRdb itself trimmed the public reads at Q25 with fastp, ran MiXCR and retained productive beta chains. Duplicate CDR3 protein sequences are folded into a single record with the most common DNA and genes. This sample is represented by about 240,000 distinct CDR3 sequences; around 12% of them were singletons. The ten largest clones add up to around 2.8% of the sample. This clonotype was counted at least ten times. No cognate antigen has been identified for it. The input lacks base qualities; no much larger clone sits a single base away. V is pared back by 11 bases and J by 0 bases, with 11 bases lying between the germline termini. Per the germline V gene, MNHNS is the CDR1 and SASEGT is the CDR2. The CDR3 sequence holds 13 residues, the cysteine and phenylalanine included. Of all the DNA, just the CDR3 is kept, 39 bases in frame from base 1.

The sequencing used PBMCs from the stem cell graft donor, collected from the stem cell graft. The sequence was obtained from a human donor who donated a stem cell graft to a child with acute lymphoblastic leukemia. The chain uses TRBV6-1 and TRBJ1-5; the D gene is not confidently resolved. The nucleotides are TGTGCCGGCGGCGAGTATAGCAATCAGCCCCAGCATTTT. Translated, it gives CAGGEYSNQPQHF.